The T cell receptor (beta chain) described here comes from a study of breast tumors, draining lymph nodes, adjacent tissues. Samples came from axillary lymph nodes draining the breast cancer. Comments on this clonotype: Its target is unknown.

Study-level results: The lymph node origin of tumor T cells was framed as consistent with a hypothesis, not demonstrated. Tumor repertoires ranked between lymph nodes and nontumor tissue in diversity, with V and J gene preferences. The data were judged consistent with most tumor T cells coming from lymph node and expanding in tumor. Tumor and nontumor repertoires were significantly more similar in luminal-like than in basal-like breast cancer.

MiXCR, run by TCRdb on the multiplex PCR reads, gives a single entry per CDR3 protein. This table holds about 130,000 distinct CDR3 sequences, about 20% found once. The CDR3 is 14 amino acids. Germline lookup yields CDR1 SGHRS and CDR2 YFSETQ. Trimming left V 6 bases short and J 6 bases short, with 16 bases between. The sample taken for sequencing was axillary lymph node tissue. The receptor was derived from a female donor with breast cancer. Some clones in this sample may be carry-over from other donors' samples. The V call is TRBV5-1, the J call TRBJ1-3; no clear D. The CDR3 reads CASTDGNSKNTIYF. CDR3 nucleotide sequence: TGCGCCAGCACAGACGGCAACTCTAAAAACACCATATATTTT.